This record covers a single TCR beta chain. Its target is unknown. This sample stems from a study of CD8+CD57+ T cells in acquired aplastic anemia. Turning to the study itself: The sorted CD4+ and CD8+ cells yielded an average about 3.3 ug of DNA.

Trimming removed 8 bases at V and 8 bases at J, with 18 bases between. This CDR3 spans 13 amino acids. CDR1 is SEHNR, CDR2 FQNEAQ, per germline (reference sequence). Broader study findings: Found in both controls and patients were around 30 CD8+ CDR3 sequences.

The template for TCR beta VDJ and CDR3 sequence profiling was genomic DNA. A single record per CDR3 protein comes from TCRdb applying MiXCR to the reads. The top ten hold 35% to 55% of the sample, which has 150,000 to 200,000 distinct CDR3 sequences, around 66% seen once. The rearrangement joins TRBV7-9 to TRBJ1-1; a possible D gene is TRBD1 (6 bases). The sequence was collected from a human donor with severe aplastic anemia or a healthy control (not recorded which). The material sequenced was sorted CD4+, CD8+, or CD8+CD57+ T cells (not recorded which) from PBMCs. The CDR3 region is CASAPGAVREAFF. Written as DNA, the CDR3 is TGTGCCAGCGCCCCGGGGGCCGTACGCGAAGCTTTCTTT.